These 9 T cell receptor beta chains originate from one sample sequenced in a study of B cell selection in AIRE deficiency. Sorting defined conventional CD4 T cells as CD4+CD127+. Data came from immunoSEQ multiplex PCR; TCRdb stores just in-frame clones and leaves some out. Here the sample spans 1,500 to 2,000 clones, about nine tenths being singletons. Input material: CD4+CD127+ conventional T cells sorted from PBMCs. The origin of the receptors is a human donor in good health.

Written as DNA, the CDR3 is TGTGCCAGCAGTTACGGTGCGGGAGGGCCCTACAATGAGCAGTTCTTC. Protein product: CASSYGAGGPYNEQFF. The chain employs TRBV6-5 and TRBJ2-1; 9 positions agree with TRBD2. The CDR3 is 16 residues long. Germline assignment: CDR1 MNHEY and CDR2 SVGAGI. J was trimmed by 2 bases and V by 2 bases; bases with no gene match: 4.

The rearrangement uses TRBV2 and TRBJ1-5; D gene uncertain. Per germline, CDR1 SNHLY and CDR2 FYNNEI. The CDR3 has 14 residues. V was pared by 8 bases and J by 1 base, with 12 bases between. The CDR3 DNA reads as TGTGCCAGCGGAAGAGTGACGAGCAATCAGCCCCAGCATTTT. This codes for CASGRVTSNQPQHF.

This CDR3 is CASSPPGQGFPDTQYF. The DNA of the CDR3 is TGTGCCAGCAGCCCTCCGGGACAGGGTTTCCCAGATACGCAGTATTTT. This chain joins TRBV4-2 and TRBJ2-3; TRBD1 matches 9 bases. Looked up from germline, CDR1 is LGHNA and CDR2 is YNFKEQ. CDR3 size: 16 residues. With V trimmed by 4 bases and J by 4 bases, 9 bases remained unmatched.

The genes are TRBV5-1 and TRBJ2-7; D is unresolved. From germline, CDR1 is SGHRS and CDR2 YFSETQ. V was pared by 4 bases and J by 4 bases, with 12 bases between. The length of the CDR3 is 13 residues. CDR3 DNA: TGCGCCAGCAGCCCTCTTCGGGTTTACGAGCAGTACTTC. It codes for CASSPLRVYEQYF.

This rearrangement joins TRBV19 to TRBJ2-7, with 7 positions matching TRBD2. This CDR3 has 14 residues. Germline V lookup: CDR1 LNHDA, CDR2 SQIVND (reference sequence). Losses at the gene ends were 7 bases for V and 5 bases for J; bases not matched to a gene: 11. CDR3 loop: CASTSGLGSNEQYF. The DNA of the CDR3 is TGTGCCAGTACCTCCGGACTAGGTTCTAACGAGCAGTACTTC.

The chain uses TRBV9 and TRBJ1-1, with D hard to call. Germline V gene lookup returns CDR1 SGDLS and CDR2 YYNGEE. Trimming shortened V by 1 base and J by 1 base, and 8 bases separated the two germline ends. The CDR3 is 14 residues long. DNA for the CDR3: TGTGCCAGCAGCGTACTCCACCCGAACACTGAAGCTTTCTTT. Translating gives CASSVLHPNTEAFF.

This CDR3 is CASGTVNTEAFF. CDR3 nucleotide sequence: TGTGCCAGCGGGACAGTGAACACTGAAGCTTTCTTT. The chain employs TRBV6-5 and TRBJ1-1; 7 bases line up with TRBD1. This CDR3 has 12 residues. The trim removed 8 bases at V and 0 bases at J, leaving 0 bases unmatched. The germline gives CDR1 MNHEY, CDR2 SVGAGI.

The chain uses TRBV5-1 and TRBJ1-1; the D is unclear. CDR1 is SGHRS, CDR2 YFSETQ, per germline. The ends were cut back, 3 bases at V and 2 bases at J, with 20 bases in the middle. This CDR3 is built from 17 residues. CDR3 sequence reads: CASSSVTRQPPNTEAFF. CDR3 sequence (DNA): TGCGCCAGCAGCTCCGTTACCCGGCAGCCACCAAACACTGAAGCTTTCTTT.

The J gene is TRBJ2-1, the V gene TRBV9, with D unresolved. Trimming shortened V by 2 bases and J by 8 bases, and 5 bases separated the two germline ends. CDR1 and CDR2 from the germline V gene are SGDLS and YYNGEE. The CDR3 has 11 residues. In DNA form, the CDR3 reads TGTGCCAGCAGCGTCTATGATGAGCAGTTCTTC. It encodes CASSVYDEQFF.